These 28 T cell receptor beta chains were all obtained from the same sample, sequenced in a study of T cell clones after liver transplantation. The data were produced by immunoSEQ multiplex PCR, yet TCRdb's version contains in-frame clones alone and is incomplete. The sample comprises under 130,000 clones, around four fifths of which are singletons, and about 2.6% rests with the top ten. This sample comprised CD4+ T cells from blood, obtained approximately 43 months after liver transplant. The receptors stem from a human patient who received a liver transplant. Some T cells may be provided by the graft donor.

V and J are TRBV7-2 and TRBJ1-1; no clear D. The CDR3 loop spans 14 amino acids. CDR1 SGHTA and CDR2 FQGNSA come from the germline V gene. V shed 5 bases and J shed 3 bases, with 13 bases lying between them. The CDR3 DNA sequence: TGTGCCAGCAGCGGCGGCGTGAGGGACACTGAAGCTTTCTTT. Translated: CASSGGVRDTEAFF.

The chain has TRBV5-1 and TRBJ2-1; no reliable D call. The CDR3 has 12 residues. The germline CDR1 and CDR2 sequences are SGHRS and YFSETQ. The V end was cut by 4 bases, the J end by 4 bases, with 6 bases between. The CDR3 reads CASSMGYNEQFF. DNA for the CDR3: TGCGCCAGCAGCATGGGATACAATGAGCAGTTCTTC.

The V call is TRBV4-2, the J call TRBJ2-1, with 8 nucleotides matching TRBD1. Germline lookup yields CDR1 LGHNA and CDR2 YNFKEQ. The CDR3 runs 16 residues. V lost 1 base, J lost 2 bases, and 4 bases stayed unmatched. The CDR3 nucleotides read TGTGCCAGCAGCCAAGGGGAGACAGGGGCCTACAATGAGCAGTTCTTC. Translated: CASSQGETGAYNEQFF.

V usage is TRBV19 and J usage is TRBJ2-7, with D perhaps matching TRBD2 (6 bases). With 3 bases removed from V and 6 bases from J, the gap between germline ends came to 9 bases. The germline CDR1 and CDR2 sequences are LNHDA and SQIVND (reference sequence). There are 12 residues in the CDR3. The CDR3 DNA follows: TGTGCCAGTAGTATCTTCGGGGGCGAGCAGTACTTC. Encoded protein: CASSIFGGEQYF.

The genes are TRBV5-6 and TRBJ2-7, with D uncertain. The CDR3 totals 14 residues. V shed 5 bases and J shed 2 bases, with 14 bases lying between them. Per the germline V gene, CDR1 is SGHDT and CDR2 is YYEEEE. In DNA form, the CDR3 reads TGTGCCAGCAGGTTACTGATGGGCGCCTACGAGCAGTACTTC. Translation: CASRLLMGAYEQYF.

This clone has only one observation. The CDR3 loop is CASSSRGTEAFF. In DNA, the CDR3 is TGTGCCAGCAGCTCCAGGGGCACTGAAGCTTTCTTT. The chain couples TRBV7-3 to TRBJ1-1; the D gene is possibly TRBD1 (6 bases). Trimming stripped 4 bases from V and 4 bases from J, with 7 bases between. Germline loops: CDR1 SGHTA, CDR2 FQGTGA. CDR3 length equals 12 residues.

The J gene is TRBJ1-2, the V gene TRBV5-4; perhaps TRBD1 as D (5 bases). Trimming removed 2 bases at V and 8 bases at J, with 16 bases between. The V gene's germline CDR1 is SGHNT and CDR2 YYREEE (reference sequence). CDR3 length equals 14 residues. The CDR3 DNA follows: TGTGCCAGCAGCTTTGGGGGTGGGCAGTCGGGCTACACCTTC. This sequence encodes CASSFGGGQSGYTF.

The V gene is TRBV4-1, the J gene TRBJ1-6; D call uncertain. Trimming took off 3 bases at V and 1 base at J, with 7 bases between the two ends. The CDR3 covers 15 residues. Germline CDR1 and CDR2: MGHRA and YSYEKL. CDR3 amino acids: CASSHGLSYNSPLHF. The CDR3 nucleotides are TGCGCCAGCAGCCACGGATTGTCCTATAATTCACCCCTCCACTTT.

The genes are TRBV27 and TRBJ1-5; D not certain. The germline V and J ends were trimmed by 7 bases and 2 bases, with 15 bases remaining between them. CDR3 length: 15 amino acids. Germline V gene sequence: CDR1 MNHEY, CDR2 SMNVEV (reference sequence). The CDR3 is CASNPDSLGNQPQHF. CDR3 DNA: TGTGCCAGCAATCCGGACTCCTTGGGCAATCAGCCCCAGCATTTT.

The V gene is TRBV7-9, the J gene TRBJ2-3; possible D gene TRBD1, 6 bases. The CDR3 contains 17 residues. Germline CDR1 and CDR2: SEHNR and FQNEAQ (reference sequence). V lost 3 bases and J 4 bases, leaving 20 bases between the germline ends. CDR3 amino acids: CASSLGLGAASPDTQYF. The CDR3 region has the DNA TGTGCCAGCAGCTTGGGGTTGGGGGCGGCGAGCCCAGATACGCAGTATTTT.

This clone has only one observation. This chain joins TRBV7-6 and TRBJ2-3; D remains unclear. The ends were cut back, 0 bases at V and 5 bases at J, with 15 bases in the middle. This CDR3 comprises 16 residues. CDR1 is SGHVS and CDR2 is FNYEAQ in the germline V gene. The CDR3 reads CASSLAAAGRRDTQYF. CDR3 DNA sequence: TGTGCCAGCAGCTTAGCGGCGGCTGGACGGAGAGATACGCAGTATTTT.

CDR3 sequence: CASRGGPAKNIQYF. The CDR3 coding sequence is TGTGCCAGCAGGGGGGGTCCAGCCAAAAACATTCAGTACTTC. V is TRBV28 and J is TRBJ2-4, with a weak D call TRBD2 (6 bases). The CDR3 runs to 14 residues. Per germline, CDR1 MDHEN and CDR2 SYDVKM. Trimming took off 6 bases at V and 0 bases at J, with 9 bases between the two ends. The variable domain in full, with the rest retrieved from reference TRBV28 and TRBJ2-4, is DVKVTQSSRYLVKRTGEKVFLECVQDMDHENMFWYRQDPGLGLRLIYFSYDVKMKEKGDIPEGYSVSREKKERFSLILESASTNQTSMYLCASRGGPAKNIQYFGAGTRLSVL.

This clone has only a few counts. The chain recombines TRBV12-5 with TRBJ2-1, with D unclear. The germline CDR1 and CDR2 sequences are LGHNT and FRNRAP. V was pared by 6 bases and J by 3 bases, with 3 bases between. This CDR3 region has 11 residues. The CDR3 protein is CASGLYNEQFF. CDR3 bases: TGTGCTAGTGGGCTCTACAATGAGCAGTTCTTC. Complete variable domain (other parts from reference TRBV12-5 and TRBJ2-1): DARVTQTPRHKVTEMGQEVTMRCQPILGHNTVFWYRQTMMQGLELLAYFRNRAPLDDSGMPKDRFSAEMPDATLATLKIQPSEPRDSAVYFCASGLYNEQFFGPGTRLTVL.

CDR3 in amino acids: CASSQEGASGGYTQYF. CDR3 coding DNA: TGTGCCAGCAGCCAAGAAGGAGCTAGCGGGGGTTATACGCAGTATTTT. The rearrangement joins TRBV4-2 to TRBJ2-3; 10 bases line up with TRBD2. V was pared by 0 bases and J by 7 bases, with 7 bases of the junction left unmatched. The CDR3 totals 16 residues. Germline loops: CDR1 LGHNA, CDR2 YNFKEQ.

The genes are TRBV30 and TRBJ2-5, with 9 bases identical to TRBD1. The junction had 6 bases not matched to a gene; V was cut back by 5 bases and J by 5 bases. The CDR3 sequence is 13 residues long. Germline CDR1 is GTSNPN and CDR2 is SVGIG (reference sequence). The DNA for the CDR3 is TGTGCCTGGCAACAGGGGGCTAGGGAGACCCAGTACTTC. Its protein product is CAWQQGARETQYF.

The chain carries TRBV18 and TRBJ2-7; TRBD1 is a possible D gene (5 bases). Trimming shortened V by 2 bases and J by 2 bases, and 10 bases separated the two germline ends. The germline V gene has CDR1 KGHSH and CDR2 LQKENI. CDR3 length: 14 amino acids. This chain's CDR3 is CASSPGASTYEQYF. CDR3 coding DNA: TGTGCCAGCTCACCAGGGGCGAGCACCTACGAGCAGTACTTC.

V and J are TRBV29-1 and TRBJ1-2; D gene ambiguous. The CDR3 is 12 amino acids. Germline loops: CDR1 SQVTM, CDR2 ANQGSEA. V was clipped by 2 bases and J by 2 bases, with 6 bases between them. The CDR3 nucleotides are TGCAGCGTTGAAAGCCCCAACTATGGCTACACCTTC. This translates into CSVESPNYGYTF.

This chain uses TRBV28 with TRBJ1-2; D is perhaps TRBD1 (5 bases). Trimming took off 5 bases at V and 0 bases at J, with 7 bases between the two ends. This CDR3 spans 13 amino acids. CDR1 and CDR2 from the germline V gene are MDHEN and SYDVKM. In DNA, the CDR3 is TGTGCCAGCAGTCCGACAGCTAACTATGGCTACACCTTC. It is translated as CASSPTANYGYTF.

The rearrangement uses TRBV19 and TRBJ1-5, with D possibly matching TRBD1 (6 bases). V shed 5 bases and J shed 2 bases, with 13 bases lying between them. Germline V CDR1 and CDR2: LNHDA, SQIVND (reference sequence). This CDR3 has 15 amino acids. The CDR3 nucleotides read TGTGCCAGTAGTCAGGGGCGGAATGGCAATCAGCCCCAGCATTTT. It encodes CASSQGRNGNQPQHF.

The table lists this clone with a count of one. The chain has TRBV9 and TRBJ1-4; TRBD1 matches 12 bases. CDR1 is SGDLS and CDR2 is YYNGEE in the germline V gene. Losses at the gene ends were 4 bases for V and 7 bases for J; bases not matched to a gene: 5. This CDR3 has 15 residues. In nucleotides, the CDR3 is TGTGCCAGCAGCCTAGGGACAGGGGGCGGTGAAAAACTGTTTTTT. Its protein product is CASSLGTGGGEKLFF.

CDR3 amino acids: CSAAGGDTQYF. CDR3 coding DNA: TGCAGTGCTGCAGGGGGCGATACGCAGTATTTT. J is TRBJ2-3 and V is TRBV20-1, with 8 bases that match TRBD1. The CDR3 has 11 amino acids. Germline V lookup: CDR1 DFQATT, CDR2 SNEGSKA (reference sequence). V was pared by 5 bases and J by 6 bases, with 1 base of the junction left unmatched.

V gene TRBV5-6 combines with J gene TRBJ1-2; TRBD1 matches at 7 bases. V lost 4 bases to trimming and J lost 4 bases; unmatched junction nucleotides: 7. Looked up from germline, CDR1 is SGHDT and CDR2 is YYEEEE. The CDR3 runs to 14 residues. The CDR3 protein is CASSIDRAGYGYTF. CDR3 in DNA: TGTGCCAGCAGCATCGACAGGGCCGGCTATGGCTACACCTTC.

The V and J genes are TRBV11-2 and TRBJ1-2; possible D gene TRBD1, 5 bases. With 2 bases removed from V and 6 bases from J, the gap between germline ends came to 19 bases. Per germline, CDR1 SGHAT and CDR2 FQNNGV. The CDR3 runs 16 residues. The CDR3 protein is CASSLHTGAPVDGYTF. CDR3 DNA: TGTGCCAGCAGCTTACATACCGGGGCGCCAGTTGATGGCTACACCTTC.

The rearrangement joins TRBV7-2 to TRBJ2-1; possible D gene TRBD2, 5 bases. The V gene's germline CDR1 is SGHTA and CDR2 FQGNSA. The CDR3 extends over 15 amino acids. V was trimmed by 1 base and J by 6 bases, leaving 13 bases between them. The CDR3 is CASSLGLPGSNEQFF. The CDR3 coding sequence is TGTGCCAGCAGCTTAGGGCTCCCGGGATCCAATGAGCAGTTCTTC.

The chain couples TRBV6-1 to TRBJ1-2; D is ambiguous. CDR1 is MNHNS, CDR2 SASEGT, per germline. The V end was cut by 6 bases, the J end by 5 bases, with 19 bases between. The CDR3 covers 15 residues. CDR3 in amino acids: CASSLTSRPLYGYTF. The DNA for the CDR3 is TGTGCCAGCAGCCTCACATCCCGCCCCCTGTATGGCTACACCTTC.

CDR3 DNA: TGTGCCAGTAGTCAGGGGGGAACCTACGAGCAGTACTTC. It encodes CASSQGGTYEQYF. The rearrangement links TRBV19 to TRBJ2-7; maybe TRBD1 (7 bases). The germline V gene has CDR1 LNHDA and CDR2 SQIVND (reference sequence). CDR3 size: 13 residues. Trimming stripped 5 bases from V and 2 bases from J, with 10 bases between.

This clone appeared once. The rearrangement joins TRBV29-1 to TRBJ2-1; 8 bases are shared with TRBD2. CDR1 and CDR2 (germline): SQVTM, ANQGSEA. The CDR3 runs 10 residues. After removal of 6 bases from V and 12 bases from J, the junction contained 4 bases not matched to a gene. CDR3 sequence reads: CSVGGGMQFF. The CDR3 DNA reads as TGCAGCGTCGGGGGGGGGATGCAGTTCTTC.

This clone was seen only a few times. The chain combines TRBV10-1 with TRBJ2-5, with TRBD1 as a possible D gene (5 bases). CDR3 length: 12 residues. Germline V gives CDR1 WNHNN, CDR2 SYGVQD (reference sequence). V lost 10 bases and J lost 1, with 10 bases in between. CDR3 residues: CANRQCQETQYF. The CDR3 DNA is TGCGCCAACCGACAGTGCCAAGAGACCCAGTACTTC.